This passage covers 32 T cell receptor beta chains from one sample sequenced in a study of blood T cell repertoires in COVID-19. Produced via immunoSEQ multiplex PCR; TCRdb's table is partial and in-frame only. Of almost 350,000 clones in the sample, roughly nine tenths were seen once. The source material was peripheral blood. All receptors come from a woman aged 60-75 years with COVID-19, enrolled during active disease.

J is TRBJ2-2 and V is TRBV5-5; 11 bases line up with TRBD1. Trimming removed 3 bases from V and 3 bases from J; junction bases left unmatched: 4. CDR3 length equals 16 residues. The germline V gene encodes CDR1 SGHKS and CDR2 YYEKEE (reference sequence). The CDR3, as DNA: TGTGCCAGCAGCTGGACAGGGGGCGCGGACACCGGGGAGCTGTTTTTT. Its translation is CASSWTGGADTGELFF.

As DNA, the CDR3 is TGTGCCAGCAGTTCCCCCTCTGGAATTCACGGGACTAGCGGGACAGATACGCAGTATTTT. Translating gives CASSSPSGIHGTSGTDTQYF. This chain joins TRBV28 and TRBJ2-3; 12 nucleotides line up with TRBD2. Looked up from germline, CDR1 is MDHEN and CDR2 is SYDVKM. The CDR3 runs 20 residues. Germline trimming cut 4 bases from V and 3 bases from J; bases unmatched to any gene: 17.

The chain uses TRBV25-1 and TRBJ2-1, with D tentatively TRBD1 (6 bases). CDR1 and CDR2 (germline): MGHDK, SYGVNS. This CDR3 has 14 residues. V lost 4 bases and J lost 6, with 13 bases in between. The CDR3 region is CASSAQGRGNEQFF. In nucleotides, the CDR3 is TGTGCCAGCAGTGCGCAGGGGCGAGGCAATGAGCAGTTCTTC. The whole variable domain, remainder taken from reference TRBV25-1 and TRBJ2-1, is EADIYQTPRYLVIGTGKKITLECSQTMGHDKMYWYQQDPGMELHLIHYSYGVNSTEKGDLSSESTVSRIRTEHFPLTLESARPSHTSQYLCASSAQGRGNEQFFGPGTRLTVL.

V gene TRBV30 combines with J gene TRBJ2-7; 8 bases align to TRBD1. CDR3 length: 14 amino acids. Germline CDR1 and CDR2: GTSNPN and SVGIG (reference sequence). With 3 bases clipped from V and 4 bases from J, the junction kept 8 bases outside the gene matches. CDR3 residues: CAWRRIQGAYEQYF. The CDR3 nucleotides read TGTGCCTGGAGGCGCATTCAGGGGGCTTACGAGCAGTACTTC.

CDR3 loop: CASSEAIRDISTAFF. The CDR3 DNA follows: TGTGCCAGCAGTGAAGCGATCCGGGACATATCCACGGCTTTCTTT. J is TRBJ1-1 and V is TRBV2, with D possibly matching TRBD1 (6 bases). This CDR3 has 15 amino acids. CDR1 and CDR2 from the germline V gene are SNHLY and FYNNEI. Trimming pared 0 bases from V and 11 bases from J, leaving 19 bases between.

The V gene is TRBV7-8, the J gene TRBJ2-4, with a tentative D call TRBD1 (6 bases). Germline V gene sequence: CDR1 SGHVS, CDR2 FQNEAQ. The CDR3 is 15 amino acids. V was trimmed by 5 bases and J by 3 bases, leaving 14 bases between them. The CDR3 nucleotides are TGTGCCAGCAGCATATACGGACAGAACAAAAACATTCAGTACTTC. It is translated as CASSIYGQNKNIQYF.

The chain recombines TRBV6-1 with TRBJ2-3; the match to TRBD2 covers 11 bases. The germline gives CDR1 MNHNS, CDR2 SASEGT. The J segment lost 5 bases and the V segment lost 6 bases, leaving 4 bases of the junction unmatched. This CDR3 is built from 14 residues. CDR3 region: CASRLLAGEDTQYF. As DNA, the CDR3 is TGTGCCAGCAGATTACTAGCGGGGGAAGATACGCAGTATTTT.

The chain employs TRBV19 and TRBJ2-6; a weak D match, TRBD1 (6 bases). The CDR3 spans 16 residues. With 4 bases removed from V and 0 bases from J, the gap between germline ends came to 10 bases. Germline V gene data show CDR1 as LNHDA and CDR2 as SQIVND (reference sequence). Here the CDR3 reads CASSTLQGSGANVLTF. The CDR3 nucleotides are TGTGCCAGTAGTACATTACAGGGCTCTGGGGCCAACGTCCTGACTTTC. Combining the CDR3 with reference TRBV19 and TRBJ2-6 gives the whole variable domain DGGITQSPKYLFRKEGQNVTLSCEQNLNHDAMYWYRQDPGQGLRLIYYSQIVNDFQKGDIAEGYSVSREKKESFPLTVTSAQKNPTAFYLCASSTLQGSGANVLTFGAGSRLTVL.

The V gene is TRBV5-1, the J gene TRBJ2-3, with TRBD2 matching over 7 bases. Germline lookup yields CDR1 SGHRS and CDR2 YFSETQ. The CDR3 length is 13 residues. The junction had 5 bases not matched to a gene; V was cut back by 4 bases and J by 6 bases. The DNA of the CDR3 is TGCGCCAGCAGCAGTGCGGGGGAGGATACGCAGTATTTT. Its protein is CASSSAGEDTQYF. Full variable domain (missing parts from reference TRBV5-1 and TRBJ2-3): KAGVTQTPRYLIKTRGQQVTLSCSPISGHRSVSWYQQTPGQGLQFLFEYFSETQRNKGNFPGRFSGRQFSNSRSEMNVSTLELGDSALYLCASSSAGEDTQYFGPGTRLTVL.

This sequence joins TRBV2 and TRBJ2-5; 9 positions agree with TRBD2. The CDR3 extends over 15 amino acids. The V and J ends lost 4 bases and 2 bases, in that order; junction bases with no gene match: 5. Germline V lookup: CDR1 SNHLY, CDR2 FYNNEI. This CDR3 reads CASSVSTSGQETQYF. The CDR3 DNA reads TGTGCCAGCAGTGTCTCGACTAGCGGACAAGAGACCCAGTACTTC.

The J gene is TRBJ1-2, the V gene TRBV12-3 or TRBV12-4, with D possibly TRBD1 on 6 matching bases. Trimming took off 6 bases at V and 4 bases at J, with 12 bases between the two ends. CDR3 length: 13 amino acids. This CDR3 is CASRKDSFYGYTF. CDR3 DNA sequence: TGTGCCAGCAGGAAGGACAGCTTCTATGGCTACACCTTC.

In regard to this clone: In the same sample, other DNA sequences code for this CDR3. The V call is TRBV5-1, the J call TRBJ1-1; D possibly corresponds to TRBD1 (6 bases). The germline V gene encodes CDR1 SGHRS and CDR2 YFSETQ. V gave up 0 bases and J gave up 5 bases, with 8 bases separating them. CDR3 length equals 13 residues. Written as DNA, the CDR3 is TGCGCCAGCAGCTTGGGAGGGGGAACTGAAGCTTTCTTT. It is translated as CASSLGGGTEAFF.

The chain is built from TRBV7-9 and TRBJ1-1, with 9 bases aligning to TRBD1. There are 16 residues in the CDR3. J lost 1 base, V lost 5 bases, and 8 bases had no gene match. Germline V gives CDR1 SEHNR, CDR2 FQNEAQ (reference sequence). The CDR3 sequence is CASSRIPGQGNTEAFF. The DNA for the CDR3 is TGTGCCAGCAGCCGTATTCCGGGACAGGGGAACACTGAAGCTTTCTTT.

CDR3 in DNA: TGTGCCAGCACGCAGGTTCACTCTGGAAACACCATATATTTT. Amino acids: CASTQVHSGNTIYF. The chain employs TRBV28 and TRBJ1-3, with unresolved D. V was cut by 7 bases and J by 0 bases, with 10 bases left in between. This CDR3 contains 14 residues. Germline lookup yields CDR1 MDHEN and CDR2 SYDVKM.

CDR3 loop: CASSLVDTQLAGLGQFF. The CDR3 DNA is TGCGCCAGCAGCTTGGTGGATACACAACTAGCGGGCCTGGGGCAGTTCTTC. The chain carries TRBV5-1 and TRBJ2-1, with 9 bases identical to TRBD2. CDR1 SGHRS and CDR2 YFSETQ come from the germline V gene. V trimming: 0 bases; J trimming: 12 bases; junction bases outside the gene matches: 16. The CDR3 spans 17 residues.

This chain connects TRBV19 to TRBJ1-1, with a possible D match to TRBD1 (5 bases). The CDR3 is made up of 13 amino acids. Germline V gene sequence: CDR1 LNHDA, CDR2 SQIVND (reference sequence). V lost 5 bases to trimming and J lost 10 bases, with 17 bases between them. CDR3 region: CASSPGKPGGAFF. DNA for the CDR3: TGTGCCAGTAGTCCAGGGAAGCCGGGCGGAGCTTTCTTT.

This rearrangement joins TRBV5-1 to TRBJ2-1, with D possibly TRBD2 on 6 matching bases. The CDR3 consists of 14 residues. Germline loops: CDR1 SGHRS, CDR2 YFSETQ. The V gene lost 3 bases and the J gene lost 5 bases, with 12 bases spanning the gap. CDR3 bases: TGCGCCAGCAGCTGGGGTGGAGGGGACAATGAGCAGTTCTTC. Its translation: CASSWGGGDNEQFF.

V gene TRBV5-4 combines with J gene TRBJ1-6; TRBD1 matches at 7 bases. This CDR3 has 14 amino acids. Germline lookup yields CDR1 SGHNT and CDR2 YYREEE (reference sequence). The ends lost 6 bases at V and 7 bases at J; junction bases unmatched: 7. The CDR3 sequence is CASTYRGENSPLHF. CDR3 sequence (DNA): TGTGCCAGCACATACAGGGGCGAAAATTCACCCCTCCACTTT.

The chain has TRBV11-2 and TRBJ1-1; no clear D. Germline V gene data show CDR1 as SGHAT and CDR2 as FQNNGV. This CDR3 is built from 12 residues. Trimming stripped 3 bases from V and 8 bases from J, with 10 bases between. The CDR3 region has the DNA TGTGCCAGCAGCTTTGTGAGCACGGAAGCTTTCTTT. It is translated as CASSFVSTEAFF.

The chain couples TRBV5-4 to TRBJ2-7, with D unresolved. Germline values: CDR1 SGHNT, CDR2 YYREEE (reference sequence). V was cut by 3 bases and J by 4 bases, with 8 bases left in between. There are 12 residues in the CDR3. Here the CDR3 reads CASSSGRYEQYF. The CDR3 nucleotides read TGTGCCAGCAGCTCGGGTCGGTACGAGCAGTACTTC.

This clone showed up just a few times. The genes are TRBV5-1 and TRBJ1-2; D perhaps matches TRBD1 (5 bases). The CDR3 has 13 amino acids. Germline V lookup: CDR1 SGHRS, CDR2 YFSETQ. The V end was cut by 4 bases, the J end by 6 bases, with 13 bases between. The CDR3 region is CASSQGTGDGYTF. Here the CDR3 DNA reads TGCGCCAGCAGCCAGGGCACGGGTGATGGCTACACCTTC.

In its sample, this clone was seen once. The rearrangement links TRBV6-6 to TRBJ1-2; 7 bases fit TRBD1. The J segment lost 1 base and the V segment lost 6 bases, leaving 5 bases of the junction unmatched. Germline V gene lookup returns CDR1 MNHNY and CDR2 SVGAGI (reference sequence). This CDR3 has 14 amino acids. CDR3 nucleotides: TGTGCCAGCAGGGGGACAGCTGATAACTATGGCTACACCTTC. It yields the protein CASRGTADNYGYTF.

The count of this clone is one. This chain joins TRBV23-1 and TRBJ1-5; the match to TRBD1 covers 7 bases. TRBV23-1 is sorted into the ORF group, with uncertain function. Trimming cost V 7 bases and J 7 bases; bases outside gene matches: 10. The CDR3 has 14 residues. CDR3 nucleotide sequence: TGCGCCAGCACCCTAAGAGGGGGCAGGCAGCCCCAGCATTTT. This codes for CASTLRGGRQPQHF.

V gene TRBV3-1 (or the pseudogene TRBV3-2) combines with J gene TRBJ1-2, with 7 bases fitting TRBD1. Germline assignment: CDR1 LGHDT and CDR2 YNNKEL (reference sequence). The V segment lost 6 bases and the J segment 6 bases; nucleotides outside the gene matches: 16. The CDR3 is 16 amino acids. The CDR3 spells CASSRTWEGDRDGYTF. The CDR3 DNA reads TGTGCCAGCAGTCGTACCTGGGAAGGGGACAGAGATGGCTACACCTTC.

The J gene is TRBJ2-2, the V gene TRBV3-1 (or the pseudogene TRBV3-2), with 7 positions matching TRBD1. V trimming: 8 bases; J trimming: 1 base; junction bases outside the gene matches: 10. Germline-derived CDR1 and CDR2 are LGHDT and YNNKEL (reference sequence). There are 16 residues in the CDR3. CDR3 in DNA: TGTGCCAGCGCTAAACAGGGGAACAAGAACACCGGGGAGCTGTTTTTT. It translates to CASAKQGNKNTGELFF.

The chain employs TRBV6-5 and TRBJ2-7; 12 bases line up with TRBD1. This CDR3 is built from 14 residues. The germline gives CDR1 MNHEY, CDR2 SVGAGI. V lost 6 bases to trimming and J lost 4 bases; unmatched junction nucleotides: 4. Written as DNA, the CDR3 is TGTGCCAGCAGCCCGGGACAGGGGGCTTACGAGCAGTACTTC. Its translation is CASSPGQGAYEQYF.

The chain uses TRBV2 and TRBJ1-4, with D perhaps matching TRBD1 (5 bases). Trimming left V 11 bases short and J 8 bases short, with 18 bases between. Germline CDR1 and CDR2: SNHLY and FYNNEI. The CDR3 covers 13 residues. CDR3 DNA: TGTGCCGCAGTTCCCGAGGCAGGGGAAAAACTGTTTTTT. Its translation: CAAVPEAGEKLFF.

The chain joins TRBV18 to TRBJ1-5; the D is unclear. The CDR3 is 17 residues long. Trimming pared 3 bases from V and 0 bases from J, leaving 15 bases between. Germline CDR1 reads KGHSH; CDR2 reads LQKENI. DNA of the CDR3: TGTGCCAGCTCACCCTTACCCAAGACTGTTAGCAATCAGCCCCAGCATTTT. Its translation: CASSPLPKTVSNQPQHF.

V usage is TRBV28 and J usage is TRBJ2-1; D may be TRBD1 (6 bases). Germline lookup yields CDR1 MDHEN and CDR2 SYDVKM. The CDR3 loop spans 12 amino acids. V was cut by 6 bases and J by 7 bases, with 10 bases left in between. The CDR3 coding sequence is TGTGCCAGCAGCAGGACAGCAAATGAGCAGTTCTTC. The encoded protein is CASSRTANEQFF.

CDR3 loop: CASSSRDSGNTIYF. The CDR3 DNA follows: TGTGCCAGCAGCTCCCGGGACTCTGGAAACACCATATATTTT. The V gene is TRBV7-2, the J gene TRBJ1-3, with D unresolved. Germline V gene lookup returns CDR1 SGHTA and CDR2 FQGNSA. Trimming shortened V by 4 bases and J by 0 bases, and 7 bases separated the two germline ends. This CDR3 contains 14 residues.

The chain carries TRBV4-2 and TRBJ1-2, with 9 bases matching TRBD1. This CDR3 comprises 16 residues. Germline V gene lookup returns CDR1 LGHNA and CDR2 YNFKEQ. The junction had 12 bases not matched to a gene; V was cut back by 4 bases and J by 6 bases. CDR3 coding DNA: TGTGCCAGCAGCCCGGGGACAGGGCGTACATCGGATGGCTACACCTTC. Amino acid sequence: CASSPGTGRTSDGYTF.

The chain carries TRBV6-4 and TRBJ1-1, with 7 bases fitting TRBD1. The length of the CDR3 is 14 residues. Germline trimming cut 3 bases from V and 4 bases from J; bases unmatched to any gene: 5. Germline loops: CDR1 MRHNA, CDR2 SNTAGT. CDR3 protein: CASSEKGAGTEAFF. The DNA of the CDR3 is TGTGCCAGCAGTGAAAAGGGGGCCGGCACTGAAGCTTTCTTT.